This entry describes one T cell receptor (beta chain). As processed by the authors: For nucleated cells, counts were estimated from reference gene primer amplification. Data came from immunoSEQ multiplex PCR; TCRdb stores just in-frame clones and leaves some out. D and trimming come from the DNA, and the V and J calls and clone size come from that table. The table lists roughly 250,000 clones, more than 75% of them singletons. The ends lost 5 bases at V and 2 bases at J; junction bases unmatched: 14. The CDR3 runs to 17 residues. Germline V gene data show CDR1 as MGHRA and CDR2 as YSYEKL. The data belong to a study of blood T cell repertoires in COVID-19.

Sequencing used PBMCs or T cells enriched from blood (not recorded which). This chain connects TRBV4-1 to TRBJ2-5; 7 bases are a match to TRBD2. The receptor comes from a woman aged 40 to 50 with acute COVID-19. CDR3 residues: CASSSGRGRGLQETQYF. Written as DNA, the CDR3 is TGCGCCAGCAGCTCAGGGAGGGGCCGAGGTCTACAAGAGACCCAGTACTTC.